These 22 T cell receptor beta chains were sequenced from one sample in a study of cytomegalovirus exposure and HLA in healthy donors. Vbeta (60) and Jbeta (13) primers were used in the PCR. The data were produced by immunoSEQ multiplex PCR, yet TCRdb's version contains in-frame clones alone and is incomplete. The sample records about 120,000 clones, 9.5% being singletons. The sample taken for sequencing was PBMCs. These receptors all come from a young man in good health and CMV-seronegative.

This clone was recorded a few times. The CDR3 bases are TGCGCCAGCAGCTTTGACAACCCCAATGGCTACACCTTC. Translated, it gives CASSFDNPNGYTF. V is TRBV5-1 and J is TRBJ1-2; the D is unclear. The V gene lost 2 bases and the J gene lost 6 bases, with 11 bases spanning the gap. Germline V CDR1 and CDR2: SGHRS, YFSETQ. This CDR3 has 13 residues.

The V call is TRBV5-6, the J call TRBJ1-1; perhaps TRBD1 as D (6 bases). V lost 6 bases to trimming and J lost 0 bases, with 18 bases between them. CDR3 length equals 16 residues. Germline V gives CDR1 SGHDT, CDR2 YYEEEE. In DNA form, the CDR3 reads TGTGCCAGCACCAGGGGTTCGGGGTTGATGAACACTGAAGCTTTCTTT. Translated, it gives CASTRGSGLMNTEAFF.

On this clone: Different DNA sequences within this sample yield the same CDR3. This chain joins TRBV30 and TRBJ1-1; D gene ambiguous. The germline gives CDR1 GTSNPN, CDR2 SVGIG (reference sequence). The CDR3 loop spans 11 amino acids. Trimming shortened V by 0 bases and J by 8 bases, and 7 bases separated the two germline ends. In DNA form, the CDR3 reads TGTGCCTGGAGTGTACTTTCAGAAGCTTTCTTT. It encodes CAWSVLSEAFF.

In this sample, this clone turned up a few times. This rearrangement joins TRBV4-1 to TRBJ1-2; D may be TRBD1 (5 bases). The CDR3 runs 13 residues. Trimming took off 0 bases at V and 5 bases at J, with 7 bases between the two ends. Germline values: CDR1 MGHRA, CDR2 YSYEKL. DNA for the CDR3: TGCGCCAGCAGCCAAGATGGGGGGTATGGCTACACCTTC. It translates to CASSQDGGYGYTF.

This clone was counted a few times. The rearrangement links TRBV27 to TRBJ2-7; 11 positions match TRBD1. CDR1 and CDR2 from the germline V gene are MNHEY and SMNVEV (reference sequence). The CDR3 has 17 residues. The V gene end was trimmed by 3 bases and the J gene end by 5 bases; junction bases not matched to a gene: 12. This chain's CDR3 is CASSFYPTRTGGHEQYF. The CDR3 DNA reads as TGTGCCAGCAGTTTTTACCCCACCCGGACAGGGGGCCACGAGCAGTACTTC.

The chain uses TRBV19 and TRBJ1-1; D might be TRBD1 (6 bases). V gave up 1 base and J gave up 1 base, with 10 bases separating them. This CDR3 contains 15 residues. The germline V gene has CDR1 LNHDA and CDR2 SQIVND (reference sequence). CDR3: CASSIGQGTNTEAFF. CDR3 in DNA: TGTGCCAGTAGTATAGGGCAGGGGACGAACACTGAAGCTTTCTTT. Complete variable domain (other parts from reference TRBV19 and TRBJ1-1): DGGITQSPKYLFRKEGQNVTLSCEQNLNHDAMYWYRQDPGQGLRLIYYSQIVNDFQKGDIAEGYSVSREKKESFPLTVTSAQKNPTAFYLCASSIGQGTNTEAFFGQGTRLTVV.

This clone has more than one count but fewer than ten. The J gene is TRBJ2-1, the V gene TRBV4-3, with 11 positions matching TRBD2. V was clipped by 3 bases and J by 8 bases; unmatched bases: 6. In germline, CDR1 is LGHNA, CDR2 YSLEER. The CDR3 runs 15 residues. The CDR3 protein is CASSQLSGGVDEQFF. The CDR3 region has the DNA TGCGCCAGCAGCCAGCTTAGCGGGGGGGTAGATGAGCAGTTCTTC.

This clone was detected only a few times. The chain is built from TRBV30 and TRBJ1-4; D is possibly TRBD1 (6 bases). CDR3 length: 12 residues. Trimming shortened V by 8 bases and J by 5 bases, and 12 bases separated the two germline ends. The germline CDR1 and CDR2 sequences are GTSNPN and SVGIG (reference sequence). The CDR3 sequence: CAGRTANEKLFF. DNA of the CDR3: TGTGCCGGTCGGACAGCGAATGAAAAACTGTTTTTT.

This clone has just a few counts. The chain joins TRBV6-1 to TRBJ2-7, with 9 bases identical to TRBD1. The CDR3 extends over 14 amino acids. V trimming: 6 bases; J trimming: 2 bases; junction bases outside the gene matches: 5. Germline CDR1 MNHNS, CDR2 SASEGT. CDR3 loop: CASSAGTGPYEQYF. CDR3 coding DNA: TGTGCCAGCAGCGCCGGGACAGGGCCCTACGAGCAGTACTTC.

The chain couples TRBV5-5 to TRBJ2-5; 8 nucleotides match TRBD2. CDR3 length equals 18 residues. Looked up from germline, CDR1 is SGHKS and CDR2 is YYEKEE (reference sequence). Trimming cost V 4 bases and J 1 base; bases outside gene matches: 15. The CDR3 loop is CASSLTRGSGVIQETQYF. The CDR3 DNA sequence: TGTGCCAGCAGCCTCACGAGGGGTAGCGGGGTGATCCAAGAGACCCAGTACTTC.

There are a few counts of this clone. This chain connects TRBV7-3 to TRBJ2-1; D possibly corresponds to TRBD1 (6 bases). Germline loops: CDR1 SGHTA, CDR2 FQGTGA. This CDR3 contains 14 residues. With 4 bases removed from V and 3 bases from J, the gap between germline ends came to 10 bases. The CDR3 DNA follows: TGTGCCAGCAGCTCTGGACAGCTCTACAATGAGCAGTTCTTC. Its protein product is CASSSGQLYNEQFF.

The chain links TRBV5-1 to TRBJ2-2; tentative D call: TRBD2 (5 bases). CDR3 length: 15 residues. Germline CDR1 and CDR2: SGHRS and YFSETQ. Deletions cut 7 bases from V and 4 bases from J, with 17 bases between. This chain's CDR3 is CASAQEGRSTGELFF. CDR3 nucleotides: TGCGCCAGCGCTCAAGAGGGCAGATCCACCGGGGAGCTGTTTTTT.

The chain has TRBV4-1 and TRBJ2-3; TRBD2 aligns across 7 bases. There are 15 residues in the CDR3. Trimming removed 4 bases from V and 5 bases from J; junction bases left unmatched: 9. Germline loops: CDR1 MGHRA, CDR2 YSYEKL. The CDR3 sequence is CASSLERGVIDTQYF. The CDR3 region has the DNA TGCGCCAGCAGCCTCGAGCGGGGAGTCATAGATACGCAGTATTTT.

This clone was seen a few times. This chain uses TRBV6-4 with TRBJ1-2; 12 nucleotides agree with TRBD1. CDR1 MRHNA and CDR2 SNTAGT come from the germline V gene. The CDR3 length is 14 residues. V lost 3 bases and J lost 10; bases outside the gene matches: 6. CDR3 DNA sequence: TGTGCCAGCAGTGATTTAGGGGACAGGGGGCCCTACACCTTC. This encodes CASSDLGDRGPYTF.

This clone appeared a few times. The rearrangement links TRBV5-1 to TRBJ2-7, with 8 bases aligning to TRBD1. V was clipped by 0 bases and J by 7 bases; unmatched bases: 6. The CDR3 sequence is 14 residues long. CDR1 is SGHRS, CDR2 YFSETQ, per germline. The CDR3 coding sequence is TGCGCCAGCAGCTTGGCCCGGACAGGGCTAGAGCAGTACTTC. It is translated as CASSLARTGLEQYF. Full variable domain (rest looked up from reference TRBV5-1 and TRBJ2-7): KAGVTQTPRYLIKTRGQQVTLSCSPISGHRSVSWYQQTPGQGLQFLFEYFSETQRNKGNFPGRFSGRQFSNSRSEMNVSTLELGDSALYLCASSLARTGLEQYFGPGTRLTVT.

There are a few counts of this clone. The chain employs TRBV5-4 and TRBJ2-7; D gene unclear. Germline CDR1 SGHNT, CDR2 YYREEE (reference sequence). CDR3 length: 13 amino acids. Trimming cost V 5 bases and J 2 bases, with 11 bases left between them. The CDR3 DNA reads as TGTGCCAGCAGTTTTGACGGAGCCTACGAGCAGTACGTC. Its translation is CASSFDGAYEQYV.

This clone was detected a few times. The chain is built from TRBV9 and TRBJ2-2, with D uncertain. V was cut by 4 bases and J by 2 bases, with 6 bases left in between. The length of the CDR3 is 13 residues. Germline V gene sequence: CDR1 SGDLS, CDR2 YYNGEE. CDR3 region: CASSPFNTGELFF. The CDR3 coding sequence is TGTGCCAGCAGCCCCTTTAACACCGGGGAGCTGTTTTTT.

The chain carries TRBV11-3 and TRBJ2-5, with TRBD2 matching over 7 bases. Germline lookup yields CDR1 SGHNT and CDR2 YENEEA. Unmatched junction bases numbered 21, after V lost 5 bases and J lost 0 bases. CDR3 length: 20 amino acids. The chain's CDR3 is CASSPGVGRAYRSDQETQYF. The CDR3 DNA sequence: TGTGCCAGCAGCCCGGGCGTGGGGAGGGCCTATCGCTCGGACCAAGAGACCCAGTACTTC.

The chain links TRBV10-3 to TRBJ2-6; TRBD2 aligns across 7 bases. J was trimmed by 2 bases and V by 6 bases; bases with no gene match: 7. CDR3 length equals 16 residues. From germline, CDR1 is ENHRY and CDR2 SYGVKD. DNA for the CDR3: TGTGCCATCAGCACCATTGGGGGGGCTGGGGCCAACGTCCTGACTTTC. The encoded protein is CAISTIGGAGANVLTF.

V gene TRBV14 combines with J gene TRBJ2-3; 8 bases are shared with TRBD2. The germline V gene has CDR1 SGHDN and CDR2 FVKESK. The V gene end was trimmed by 5 bases and the J gene end by 3 bases; junction bases not matched to a gene: 7. The CDR3 is made up of 15 amino acids. For the CDR3, the DNA is TGTGCCAGCAGCATCACGGGAGGGTGGACAGATACGCAGTATTTT. Translation gives CASSITGGWTDTQYF.

This CDR3 is CASSELSSPEPGELFF. DNA of the CDR3: TGCGCCAGCAGTGAGTTATCATCGCCCGAGCCCGGGGAGCTGTTTTTT. The V and J genes are TRBV10-1 and TRBJ2-2; no firm D call. This CDR3 spans 16 amino acids. V was shortened by 1 base and J by 6 bases, with 15 bases between the two germline ends. CDR1 WNHNN and CDR2 SYGVQD come from the germline V gene (reference sequence).

The chain links TRBV20-1 to TRBJ2-3; TRBD2 might be the D (5 bases). V lost 6 bases and J lost 6, with 10 bases in between. Germline CDR1 and CDR2: DFQATT and SNEGSKA (reference sequence). The CDR3 covers 11 residues. Written as DNA, the CDR3 is TGCAGTGCGTATAGAGGGGATACGCAGTATTTT. Its translation: CSAYRGDTQYF.